This is a list of T cell receptor beta chains from one sample in a study of blood T cell repertoires in COVID-19. Using immunoSEQ multiplex PCR, the repertoire was profiled, and TCRdb retains in-frame clones only, with some absent. The repertoire holds roughly 30,000 clones, with 84% as singletons. Sample: peripheral blood. All receptors come from a human donor in a cohort sampled during active COVID-19. Both conserved end residues are part of each CDR3. D genes are given only for firm matches. Size tells how often a clone was seen (once, few, many) or the class of an expanded clone, and some rows leave it out.

cdr3_aa,cdr3_nt,j_call,clone_size,d_call,v_call
CASSLTGQNQPQHF,TGTGCCAGCAGCTTGACAGGGCAAAATCAGCCCCAGCATTTT,TRBJ1-5,.,TRBD1,TRBV11-2
CASSQRGGGAETQYF,TGTGCCAGCAGCCAGAGAGGAGGGGGCGCGGAGACCCAGTACTTC,TRBJ2-5,.,.,TRBV3-1/TRBV3-2
CASKNRGGAADTQYF,TGTGCCAGTAAGAACCGCGGGGGGGCGGCAGATACGCAGTATTTT,TRBJ2-3,.,TRBD2,TRBV19
CASSQGASHPYNEQFF,TGCGCCAGCAGCCAAGGGGCCTCCCACCCCTACAATGAGCAGTTCTTC,TRBJ2-1,.,.,TRBV4-3
CASRSRGLIYGYTF,TGCGCCAGCAGAAGCAGGGGTCTCATCTATGGCTACACCTTC,TRBJ1-2,.,.,TRBV4-1
CAISESTGEETQYF,TGTGCCATCAGTGAGTCTACAGGGGAGGAGACCCAGTACTTC,TRBJ2-5,.,TRBD1,TRBV10-3
CASSAGLTTYEQYF,TGTGCCAGCAGCGCGGGACTAACAACCTACGAGCAGTACTTC,TRBJ2-7,.,TRBD2,TRBV7-8
CASSRGQGAMQSNEKLFF,TGCGCCAGCAGCCGCGGACAGGGGGCGATGCAATCTAATGAAAAACTGTTTTTT,TRBJ1-4,.,TRBD1,TRBV5-1
CASSSSGGATYNEQFF,TGTGCCAGCAGCTCGAGCGGGGGGGCGACCTACAATGAGCAGTTCTTC,TRBJ2-1,.,TRBD2,TRBV7-3
CASSRRAQTGSGNTIYF,TGTGCCAGCAGCCGGAGGGCCCAAACAGGCTCTGGAAACACCATATATTTT,TRBJ1-3,.,.,TRBV5-4
CASRSRGGQDAFF,TGTGCCAGCAGGTCCCGCGGGGGGCAGGATGCTTTCTTT,TRBJ1-1,.,.,TRBV7-2
CASSLEGTVADTQYF,TGCGCCAGCAGCTTGGAAGGGACAGTAGCAGATACGCAGTATTTT,TRBJ2-3,.,TRBD1,TRBV5-1
CASSSRPRDRANEQFF,TGTGCCAGCAGTTCGAGGCCGCGGGACAGGGCCAATGAGCAGTTCTTC,TRBJ2-1,.,TRBD1,TRBV27
CASSYFDRDSPLHF,TGTGCCAGCAGTTACTTCGACAGGGATTCACCCCTCCACTTT,TRBJ1-6,.,TRBD1,TRBV6-5
CASSPQGGNEKLFF,TGTGCCAGCTCACCGCAGGGTGGCAATGAAAAACTGTTTTTT,TRBJ1-4,.,.,TRBV18
CATSRDWGGETQYF,TGTGCCACCAGCAGAGATTGGGGCGGAGAGACCCAGTACTTC,TRBJ2-5,.,.,TRBV15
CASSPSNRRGETQYF,TGTGCCAGCTCCCCTTCAAACAGGAGGGGAGAGACCCAGTACTTC,TRBJ2-5,.,.,TRBV18
CASSLSRGGQPQHF,TGTGCCAGCAGCCTATCAAGGGGAGGACAGCCCCAGCATTTT,TRBJ1-5,few,.,TRBV6-2/TRBV6-3
CASRETGTGAYEQYF,TGTGCCAGCAGGGAGACCGGGACAGGGGCCTACGAGCAGTACTTC,TRBJ2-7,.,TRBD1,TRBV6-5
CASSIGTVGYGYTF,TGTGCCAGTAGTATCGGGACAGTGGGCTATGGCTACACCTTC,TRBJ1-2,.,TRBD1,TRBV19
CASSLLSGGGNIQYF,TGTGCCAGCAGTTTATTGTCAGGGGGCGGGAACATTCAGTACTTC,TRBJ2-4,.,TRBD1,TRBV27
CASGLEQANTGELFF,TGTGCTAGTGGTTTGGAACAGGCCAACACCGGGGAGCTGTTTTTT,TRBJ2-2,.,.,TRBV12-5
CASSPQPSSGNTIYF,TGTGCCAGCTCACCACAACCTAGCTCTGGAAACACCATATATTTT,TRBJ1-3,once,.,TRBV18
CASNRAGANVLTF,TGTGCCAGCAACAGGGCCGGGGCCAACGTCCTGACTTTC,TRBJ2-6,.,.,TRBV3-1/TRBV3-2
CASRTREGAGSPLHF,TGTGCCAGCAGAACACGAGAGGGGGCTGGTTCACCCCTCCACTTT,TRBJ1-6,.,TRBD1,TRBV6-5
CASSLREADTQYF,TGTGCCAGCAGCTTGAGAGAAGCAGATACGCAGTATTTT,TRBJ2-3,.,.,TRBV7-2
CASSREDSPLHF,TGTGCCAGCAGCAGGGAGGATTCACCCCTCCACTTT,TRBJ1-6,.,.,TRBV9
CASSPRDTFYEQYF,TGTGCCAGCAGCCCCCGGGACACCTTCTACGAGCAGTACTTC,TRBJ2-7,.,.,TRBV7-2
CASSGDSDYGYTF,TGTGCCAGCAGCGGGGACAGTGACTATGGCTACACCTTC,TRBJ1-2,.,TRBD1,TRBV3-1/TRBV3-2
CASSPRSGGADTQYF,TGCGCCAGCAGCCCCCGGAGCGGGGGCGCAGATACGCAGTATTTT,TRBJ2-3,.,TRBD2,TRBV5-1
CASSQRQGYTDTQYF,TGCGCCAGCAGCCAACGACAGGGATACACAGATACGCAGTATTTT,TRBJ2-3,.,TRBD1,TRBV4-1
CASSFIQGRTEAFF,TGTGCCAGCAGTTTTATACAGGGAAGGACTGAAGCTTTCTTT,TRBJ1-1,.,.,TRBV27
CASSYSGGPQHF,TGTGCCAGCAGTTACTCGGGGGGGCCCCAGCATTTT,TRBJ1-5,.,.,TRBV6-5